This TCR beta chain was sequenced during a study of cytomegalovirus exposure and HLA in healthy donors. Study background: Clustering assigned about 80% of the roughly 420 genotyped donors to the Caucasian-associated ancestry cluster.

Germline CDR1 is SEHNR and CDR2 is FQNEAQ (reference sequence). The CDR3 covers 12 residues. V lost 10 bases to trimming and J lost 8 bases, with 18 bases between them. PCR used 60 Vbeta primers and 13 Jbeta primers. Using immunoSEQ multiplex PCR, the repertoire was profiled, and TCRdb retains in-frame clones only, with some absent. The sample lists about 160,000 clones, around 77% seen once, with 2.2% in the top ten. Sequences were obtained from PBMCs. The TCR comes from a man aged 45-65 years in good health and CMV-seropositive. This rearrangement joins TRBV7-9 to TRBJ2-7; TRBD1 is a possible D gene (5 bases). In DNA form, the CDR3 reads TGTGCCATCGCGCCCTGGGGCCACAAGCAGTACTTC. Protein product: CAIAPWGHKQYF.